This T cell receptor (beta chain) was captured in a study of graft-versus-host responses after intestinal transplantation. Turning to the study itself: The transplants performed in recipients were multivisceral, liver-intestinal, or isolated intestinal.

Sequencing was performed with immunoSEQ multiplex PCR; in TCRdb, only in-frame clones are kept and a portion is missing. The table records about 120,000 clones, 75% to 95% of them present only once. This CDR3 is 16 amino acids long. V shed 1 base and J shed 4 bases, with 14 bases lying between them. The germline V gene has CDR1 SGHRS and CDR2 YFSETQ. On this clone itself: Its antigen is as yet unknown.

The source is a human donor who received an intestinal transplant. The J gene is TRBJ1-4, the V gene TRBV5-1; D might be TRBD1 (6 bases). The specimen comprised unstimulated CD4+ T cells sorted from spleen or lymph node cells, sampled before intestinal transplant. CDR3 amino acids: CASSLKTTGRNEKLFF. As DNA, the CDR3 is TGCGCCAGCAGCTTGAAAACGACAGGACGTAATGAAAAACTGTTTTTT.